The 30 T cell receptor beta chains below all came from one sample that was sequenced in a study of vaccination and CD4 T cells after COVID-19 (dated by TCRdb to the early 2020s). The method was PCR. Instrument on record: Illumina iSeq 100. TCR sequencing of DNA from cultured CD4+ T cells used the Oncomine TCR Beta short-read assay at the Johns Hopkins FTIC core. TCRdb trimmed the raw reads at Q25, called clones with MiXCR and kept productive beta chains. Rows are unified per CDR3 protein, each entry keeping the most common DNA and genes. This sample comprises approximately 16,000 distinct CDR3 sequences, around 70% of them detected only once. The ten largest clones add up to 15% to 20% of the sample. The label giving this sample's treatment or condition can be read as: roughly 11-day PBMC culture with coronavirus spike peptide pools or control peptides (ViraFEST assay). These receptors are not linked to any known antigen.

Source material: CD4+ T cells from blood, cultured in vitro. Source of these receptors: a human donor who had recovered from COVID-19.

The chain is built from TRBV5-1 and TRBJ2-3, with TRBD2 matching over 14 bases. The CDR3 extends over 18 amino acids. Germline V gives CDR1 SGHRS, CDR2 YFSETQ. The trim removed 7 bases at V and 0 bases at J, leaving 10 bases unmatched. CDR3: CASSGTSGRMASTDTQYF. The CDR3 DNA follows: TGCGCCAGCTCGGGGACTAGCGGGAGAATGGCGAGCACAGATACGCAGTATTTT.

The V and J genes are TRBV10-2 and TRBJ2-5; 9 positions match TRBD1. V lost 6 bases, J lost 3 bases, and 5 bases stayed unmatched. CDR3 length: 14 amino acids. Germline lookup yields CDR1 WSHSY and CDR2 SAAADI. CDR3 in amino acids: CASSPRDREETQYF. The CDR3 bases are TGCGCCAGCAGCCCCCGGGACAGGGAAGAGACCCAGTACTTC.

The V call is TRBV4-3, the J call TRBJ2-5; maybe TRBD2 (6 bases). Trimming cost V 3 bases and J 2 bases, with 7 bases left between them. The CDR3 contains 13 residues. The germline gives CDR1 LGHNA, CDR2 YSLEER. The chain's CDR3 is CASSHGLQETQYF. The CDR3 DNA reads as TGCGCCAGCAGCCACGGACTACAAGAGACCCAGTACTTC.

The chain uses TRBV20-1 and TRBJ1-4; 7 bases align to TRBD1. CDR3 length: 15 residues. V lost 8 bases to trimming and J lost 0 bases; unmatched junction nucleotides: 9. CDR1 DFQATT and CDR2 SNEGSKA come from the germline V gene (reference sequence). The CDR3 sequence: CSLGQVDSTNEKLFF. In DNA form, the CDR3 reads TGCAGTCTTGGACAGGTGGATTCAACTAATGAAAAACTGTTTTTT.

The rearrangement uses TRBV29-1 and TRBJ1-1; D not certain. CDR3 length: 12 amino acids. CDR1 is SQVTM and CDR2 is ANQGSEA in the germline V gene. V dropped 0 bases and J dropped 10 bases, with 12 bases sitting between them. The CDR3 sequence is CSVEEGLSRAFF. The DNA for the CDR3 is TGCAGCGTTGAAGAGGGTCTTTCTAGAGCTTTCTTT. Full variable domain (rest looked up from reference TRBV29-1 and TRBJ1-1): SAVISQKPSRDICQRGTSLTIQCQVDSQVTMMFWYRQQPGQSLTLIATANQGSEATYESGFVIDKFPISRPNLTFSTLTVSNMSPEDSSIYLCSVEEGLSRAFFGQGTRLTVV.

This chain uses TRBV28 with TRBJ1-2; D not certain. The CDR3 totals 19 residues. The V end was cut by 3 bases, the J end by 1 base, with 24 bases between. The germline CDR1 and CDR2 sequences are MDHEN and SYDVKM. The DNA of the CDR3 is TGTGCCAGCAGTTTGTTGTCTCGAGAGGGAAGAATTTATAACTATGGCTACACCTTC. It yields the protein CASSLLSREGRIYNYGYTF.

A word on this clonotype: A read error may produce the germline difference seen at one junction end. The CDR3 region has the DNA TGCCCCAGCAGCCAAGATAGGCAGGGACTTACTGAAGCTTTCTTT. This encodes CPSSQDRQGLTEAFF. This chain connects TRBV4-1 to TRBJ1-1, with a tentative D call TRBD1 (5 bases). The length of the CDR3 is 15 residues. CDR1 is MGHRA and CDR2 is YSYEKL in the germline V gene.

In DNA form, the CDR3 reads TGTGCCAGCAGTCCGCGGACAGGGGTTCTATCTTACGAGCAGTACTTC. Translated, it gives CASSPRTGVLSYEQYF. The V call is TRBV28, the J call TRBJ2-7, with TRBD1 matching over 9 bases. CDR1 MDHEN and CDR2 SYDVKM come from the germline V gene. Trimming removed 5 bases from V and 4 bases from J; junction bases left unmatched: 12. CDR3 length equals 16 residues.

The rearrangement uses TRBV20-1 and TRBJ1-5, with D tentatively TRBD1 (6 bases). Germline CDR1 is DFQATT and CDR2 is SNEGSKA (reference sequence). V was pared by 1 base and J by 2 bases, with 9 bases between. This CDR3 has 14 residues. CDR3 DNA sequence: TGCAGTGCTAGAGTTAGGGGGGGCAATCAGCCCCAGCATTTT. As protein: CSARVRGGNQPQHF.

This CDR3 is CSAGQGTYNEQFF. The CDR3 bases are TGCAGCGCCGGACAGGGGACCTACAATGAGCAGTTCTTC. This chain joins TRBV20-1 and TRBJ2-1, with 9 nucleotides matching TRBD1. The CDR3 has 13 residues. Germline lookup yields CDR1 DFQATT and CDR2 SNEGSKA (reference sequence).

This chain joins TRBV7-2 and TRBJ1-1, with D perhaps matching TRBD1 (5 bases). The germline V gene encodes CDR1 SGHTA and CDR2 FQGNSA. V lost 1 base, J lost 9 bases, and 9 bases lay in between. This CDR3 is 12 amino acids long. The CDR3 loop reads CASSLVGVKAFF. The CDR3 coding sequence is TGTGCCAGCAGCTTAGTGGGGGTGAAAGCTTTCTTT.

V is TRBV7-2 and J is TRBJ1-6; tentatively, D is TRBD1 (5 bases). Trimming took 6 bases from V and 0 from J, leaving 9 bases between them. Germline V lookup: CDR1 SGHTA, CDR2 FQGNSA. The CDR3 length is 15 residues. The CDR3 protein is CASRRQSSYNSPLHF. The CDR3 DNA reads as TGTGCCAGCAGGCGACAGAGCTCCTATAATTCACCCCTCCACTTT.

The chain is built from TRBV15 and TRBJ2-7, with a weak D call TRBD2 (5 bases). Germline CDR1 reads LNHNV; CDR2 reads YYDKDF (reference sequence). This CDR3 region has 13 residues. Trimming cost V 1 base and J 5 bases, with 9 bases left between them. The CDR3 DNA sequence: TGTGCCACCAGCAGAGCAGGCGGGCACGAGCAGTACTTC. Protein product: CATSRAGGHEQYF.

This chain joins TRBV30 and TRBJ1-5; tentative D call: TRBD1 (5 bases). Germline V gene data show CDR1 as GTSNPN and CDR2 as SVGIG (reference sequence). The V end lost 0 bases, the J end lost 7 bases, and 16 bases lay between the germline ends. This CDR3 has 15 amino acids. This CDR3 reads CAWSVGGGVAQPQHF. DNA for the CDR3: TGTGCCTGGAGTGTAGGCGGGGGGGTAGCACAGCCCCAGCATTTT.

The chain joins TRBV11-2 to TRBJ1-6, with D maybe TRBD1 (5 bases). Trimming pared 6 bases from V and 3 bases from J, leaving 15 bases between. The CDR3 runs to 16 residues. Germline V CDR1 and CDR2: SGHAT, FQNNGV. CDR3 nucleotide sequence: TGTGCCAGCAGTCTGACCAGGGTTGACTATAATTCACCCCTCCACTTT. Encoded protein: CASSLTRVDYNSPLHF.

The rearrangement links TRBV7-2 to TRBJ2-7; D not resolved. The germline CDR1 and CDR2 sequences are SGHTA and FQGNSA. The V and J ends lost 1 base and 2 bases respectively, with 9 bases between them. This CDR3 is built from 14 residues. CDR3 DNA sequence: TGTGCCAGCAGCTTAGAGATTCCACCCTACGAGCAGTACTTC. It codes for CASSLEIPPYEQYF. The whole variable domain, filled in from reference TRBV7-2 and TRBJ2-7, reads GAGVSQSPSNKVTEKGKDVELRCDPISGHTALYWYRQSLGQGLEFLIYFQGNSAPDKSGLPSDRFSAERTGGSVSTLTIQRTQQEDSAVYLCASSLEIPPYEQYFGPGTRLTVT.

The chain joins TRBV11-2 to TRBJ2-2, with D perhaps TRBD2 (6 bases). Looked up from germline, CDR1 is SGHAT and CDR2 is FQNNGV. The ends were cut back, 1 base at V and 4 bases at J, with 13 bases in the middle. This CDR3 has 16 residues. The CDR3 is CASSLAALAGTGELFF. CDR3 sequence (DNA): TGTGCCAGCAGCTTAGCTGCACTAGCAGGCACCGGGGAGCTGTTTTTT. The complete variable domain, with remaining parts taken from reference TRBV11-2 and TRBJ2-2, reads EAGVAQSPRYKIIEKRQSVAFWCNPISGHATLYWYQQILGQGPKLLIQFQNNGVVDDSQLPKDRFSAERLKGVDSTLKIQPAKLEDSAVYLCASSLAALAGTGELFFGEGSRLTVL.

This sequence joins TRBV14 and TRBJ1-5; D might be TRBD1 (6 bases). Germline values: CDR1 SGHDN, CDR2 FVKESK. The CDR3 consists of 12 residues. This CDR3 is CSQGCMGQPQHF. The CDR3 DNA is TGTTCACAGGGTTGCATGGGTCAGCCCCAGCATTTT.

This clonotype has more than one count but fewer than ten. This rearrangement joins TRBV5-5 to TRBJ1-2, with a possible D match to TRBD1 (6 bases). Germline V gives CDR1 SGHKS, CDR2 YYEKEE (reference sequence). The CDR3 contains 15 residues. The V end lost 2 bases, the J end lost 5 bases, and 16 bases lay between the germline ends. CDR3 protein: CASSFYDRLLYGYTF. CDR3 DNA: TGTGCCAGCAGCTTCTACGACAGGCTACTTTATGGCTACACCTTC.

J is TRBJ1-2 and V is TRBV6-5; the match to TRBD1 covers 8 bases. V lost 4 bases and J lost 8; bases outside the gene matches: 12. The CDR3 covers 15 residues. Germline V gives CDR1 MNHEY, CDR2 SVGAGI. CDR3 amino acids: CASSLYSGTGDGYTF. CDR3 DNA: TGTGCCAGCAGTTTATATTCCGGGACAGGAGACGGCTACACCTTC.

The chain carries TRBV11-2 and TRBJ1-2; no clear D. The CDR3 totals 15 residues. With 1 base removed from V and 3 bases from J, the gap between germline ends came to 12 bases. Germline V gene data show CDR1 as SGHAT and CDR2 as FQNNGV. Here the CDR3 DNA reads TGTGCCAGCAGCTTAGTATGGCCGGAGGACTATGGCTACACCTTC. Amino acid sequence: CASSLVWPEDYGYTF.

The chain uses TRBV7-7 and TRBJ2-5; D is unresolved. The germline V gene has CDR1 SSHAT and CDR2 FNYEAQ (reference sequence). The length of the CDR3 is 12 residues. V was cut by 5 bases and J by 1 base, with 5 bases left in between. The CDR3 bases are TGTGCCAGCAGCCCCTCCCAAGAGACCCAGTACTTC. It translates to CASSPSQETQYF.

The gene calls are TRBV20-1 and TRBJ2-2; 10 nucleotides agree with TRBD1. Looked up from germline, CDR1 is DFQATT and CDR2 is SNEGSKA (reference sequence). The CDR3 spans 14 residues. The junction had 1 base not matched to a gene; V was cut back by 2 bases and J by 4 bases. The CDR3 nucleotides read TGCAGTGCTAGACGGGACAGGGGCACCGGGGAGCTGTTTTTT. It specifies CSARRDRGTGELFF.

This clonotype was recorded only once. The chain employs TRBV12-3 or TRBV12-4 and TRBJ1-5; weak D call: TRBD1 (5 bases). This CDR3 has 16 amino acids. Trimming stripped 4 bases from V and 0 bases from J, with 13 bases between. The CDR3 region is CASSSSTVTSNQPQHF. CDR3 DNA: TGTGCCAGCAGTTCATCGACAGTAACTAGCAATCAGCCCCAGCATTTT.

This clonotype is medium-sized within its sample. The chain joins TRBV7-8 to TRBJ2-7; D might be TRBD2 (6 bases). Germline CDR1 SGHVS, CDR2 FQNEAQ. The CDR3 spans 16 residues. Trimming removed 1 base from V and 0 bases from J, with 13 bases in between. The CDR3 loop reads CASSLEGGTPSYEQYF. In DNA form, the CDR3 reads TGTGCCAGCAGCTTAGAGGGCGGGACCCCCTCCTACGAGCAGTACTTC.

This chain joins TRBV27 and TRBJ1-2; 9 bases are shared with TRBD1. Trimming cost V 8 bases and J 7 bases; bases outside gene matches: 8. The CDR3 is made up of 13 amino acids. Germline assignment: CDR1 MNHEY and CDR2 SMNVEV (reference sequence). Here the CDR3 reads CASALRDRAGYTF. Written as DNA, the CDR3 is TGTGCCAGCGCGCTCCGGGACAGGGCTGGCTACACCTTC.

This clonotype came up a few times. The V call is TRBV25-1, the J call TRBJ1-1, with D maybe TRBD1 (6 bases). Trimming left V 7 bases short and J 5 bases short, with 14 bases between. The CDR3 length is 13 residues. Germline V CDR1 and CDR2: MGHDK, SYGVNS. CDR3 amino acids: CASTQGGGTEAFF. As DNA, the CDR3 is TGTGCCAGCACCCAAGGGGGGGGGACTGAAGCTTTCTTT.

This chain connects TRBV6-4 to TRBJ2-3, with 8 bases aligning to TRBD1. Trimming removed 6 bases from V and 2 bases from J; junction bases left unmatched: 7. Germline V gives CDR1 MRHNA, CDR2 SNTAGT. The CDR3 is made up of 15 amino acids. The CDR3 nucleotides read TGTGCCAGCAGCCTGGACAGGGCGTCCACAGATACGCAGTATTTT. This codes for CASSLDRASTDTQYF.

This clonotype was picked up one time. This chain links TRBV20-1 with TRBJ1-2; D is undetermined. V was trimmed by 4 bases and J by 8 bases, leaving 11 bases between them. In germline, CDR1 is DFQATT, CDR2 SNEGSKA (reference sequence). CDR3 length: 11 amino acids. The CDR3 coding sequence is TGCAGTGCTACCCCAGGCCTCGGCTACACCTTC. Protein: CSATPGLGYTF.

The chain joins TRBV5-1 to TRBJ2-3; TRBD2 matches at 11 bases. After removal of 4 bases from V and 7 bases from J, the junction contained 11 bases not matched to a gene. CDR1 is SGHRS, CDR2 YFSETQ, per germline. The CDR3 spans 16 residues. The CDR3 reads CASSPTVLAGANTQYF. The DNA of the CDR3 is TGCGCCAGCAGCCCGACTGTACTAGCGGGAGCCAATACGCAGTATTTT.